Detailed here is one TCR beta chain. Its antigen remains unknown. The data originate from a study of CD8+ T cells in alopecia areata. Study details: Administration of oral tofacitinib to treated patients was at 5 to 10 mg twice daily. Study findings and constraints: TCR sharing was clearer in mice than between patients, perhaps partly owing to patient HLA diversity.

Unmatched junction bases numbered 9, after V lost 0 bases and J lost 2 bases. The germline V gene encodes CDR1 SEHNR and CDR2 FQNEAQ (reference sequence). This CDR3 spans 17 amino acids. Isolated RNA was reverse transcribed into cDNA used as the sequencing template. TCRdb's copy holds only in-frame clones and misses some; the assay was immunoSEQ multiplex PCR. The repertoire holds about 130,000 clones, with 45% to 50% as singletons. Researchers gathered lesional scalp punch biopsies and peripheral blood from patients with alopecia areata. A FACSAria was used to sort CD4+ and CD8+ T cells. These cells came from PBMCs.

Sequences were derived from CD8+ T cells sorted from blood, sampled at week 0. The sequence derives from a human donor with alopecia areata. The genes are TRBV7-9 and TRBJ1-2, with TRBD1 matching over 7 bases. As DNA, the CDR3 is TGTGCCAGCAGCTTAGCAGGGACAGCCCGATTAAACTATGGCTACACCTTC. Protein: CASSLAGTARLNYGYTF.